Listed below are T cell receptor beta chains from one sample, sequenced in a study of neurological immune-mediated disorders. Via MiXCR, TCRdb re-called the 5' RACE reads, giving one row per CDR3 protein. The table lists tens of thousands of distinct CDR3 sequences, 5.2% of them singletons. Sequenced material: PBMCs. The receptors come from a man aged 18 to 29 with multiple sclerosis. Each CDR3 is given with its conserved first and last residue. A D gene is named only where the DNA matches it firmly. Clone sizes are given selectively: once, few, many, or a class where the clone is expanded.

many | TRBD2 | TRBJ2-7 | TRBV5-1 | TGCGCCAGCAGCTTGGAATTAGCGGGTACCTACGAGCAGTACTTC | CASSLELAGTYEQYF
many | NA | TRBJ2-6 | TRBV20-1 | TGCAGTGCTAGGTCCGGGGCCAACGTCCTGACTTTC | CSARSGANVLTF
few | NA | TRBJ1-5 | TRBV20-1 | TGCAGTGCTCTCAGGGGTAGGGATCAGCCCCAGAATTTT | CSALRGRDQPQNF
many | NA | TRBJ1-1 | TRBV3-1 | TGTGCCAGCAGCCGAAAGTCTTCTGAAGCTTTCTTT | CASSRKSSEAFF
NA | NA | TRBJ2-2 | TRBV11-3 | TGTGCCAGCAGCCATTTGAGAGCTGGGGAGCTGTTTTTT | CASSHLRAGELFF
many | TRBD2 | TRBJ2-4 | TRBV30 | TGTGCCTGGAGTGTAGGGCTAGCGGGAGGGCGGGACATTCAGTACTTC | CAWSVGLAGGRDIQYF
many | TRBD1 | TRBJ2-7 | TRBV4-1 | TGCGCCAGCAGCCAGCGACAGGGGGTTGGCAAAGCAAACGAGCAGTACTTC | CASSQRQGVGKANEQYF
many | NA | TRBJ2-5 | TRBV7-2 | TGTGCCAGCAGCTTATTCGCGGGTCAAGAGACCCAGTACTTC | CASSLFAGQETQYF
many | NA | TRBJ1-2 | TRBV12-3/TRBV12-4 | TGTGCCAGCAGTTTATTACAAGTGGATGGCTACACCTTC | CASSLLQVDGYTF
many | NA | TRBJ1-5 | TRBV12-3/TRBV12-4 | TGTGCCAGCAGTTTAGGCGCGCATCTCCGCAATCAGCCCCAGAATTTT | CASSLGAHLRNQPQNF
many | NA | TRBJ2-7 | TRBV12-3/TRBV12-4 | TGTGCCAGCAGTTCCCTCACCTACGAGCAGTACTTC | CASSSLTYEQYF
many | NA | TRBJ2-3 | TRBV20-1 | TGCAGTGCCGGGGGAGGTTATACGCAGTATTTT | CSAGGGYTQYF
many | NA | TRBJ2-7 | TRBV3-1 | TGTGCCAGCAGCCCGAACAGGGTCGGCGAGCAGTACTTC | CASSPNRVGEQYF
many | NA | TRBJ1-6 | TRBV5-6 | TGTGCCAGCAGCTCTCGAGCACTTAATTCACCCCTCAACTTT | CASSSRALNSPLNF
NA | NA | TRBJ2-7 | TRBV20-1 | TGCAGTGCTAGTGGGGGGGGCTGGTACGAGCAGTACTTC | CSASGGGWYEQYF
many | TRBD1 | TRBJ2-1 | TRBV5-1 | TGCGCCAGCTGCCCCGACAGGGGTGGCTACAATGAGCAGTTCTTC | CASCPDRGGYNEQFF
many | NA | TRBJ2-5 | TRBV5-1 | TGCGCCAGCAGCGTTAAGGATCCGGAGACCCAGTACTTC | CASSVKDPETQYF
many | NA | TRBJ2-1 | TRBV9 | TGTGCCAGCGGGACGGCGAACAATGAGCAGTTCTTC | CASGTANNEQFF
many | NA | TRBJ2-7 | TRBV5-1 | TGCGCCAGCAGCTTGTATGGCTACGAGCAGTACTTC | CASSLYGYEQYF
many | TRBD1 | TRBJ1-2 | TRBV5-5 | TGTGCCAGCAGCTTGGGGACAGGGAACTATGGCTACACCTTC | CASSLGTGNYGYTF
NA | TRBD1 | TRBJ1-4 | TRBV5-5 | TGTGCCAGCAGCTTGGACCTAGGGCAGGGGGCTTTATTTGGCGAAAAACTGTTTTTT | CASSLDLGQGALFGEKLFF
many | NA | TRBJ2-7 | TRBV9 | TGTGCCAGCAGCGTAGGGGGTCCCACCTACGAGCAGTACTTC | CASSVGGPTYEQYF
many | NA | TRBJ2-7 | TRBV20-1 | TGCAGTGCTAGGGAACCTAGAGAGCAGTACTTC | CSAREPREQYF
few | NA | TRBJ1-6 | TRBV28 | TGTGCCAGCAGTTCCACGAGCTCCTATAATTCACCCCTCTACTTT | CASSSTSSYNSPLYF
NA | NA | TRBJ1-1 | TRBV9 | TGTGCCAGCAGCGTAGGGGGGTCGAACACTGAAGCTTTCTTT | CASSVGGSNTEAFF
many | NA | TRBJ2-1 | TRBV29-1 | TGCAGCGTTGGGGAACCCCAAGGGAATGAGCAGTTCTTC | CSVGEPQGNEQFF
many | NA | TRBJ2-2 | TRBV4-2 | TGTGCCAGCAGCGAAGACAGGAGCTACACCGGGGAGCTGTTTTTT | CASSEDRSYTGELFF
many | TRBD2 | TRBJ2-3 | TRBV20-1 | TGCAGTGCTAGAGTGAGTCTAGCGGGAGCCACAGATACGCAGTATTTT | CSARVSLAGATDTQYF